These 25 T cell receptor beta chains came from one sample sequenced in a study of T cells expressing NK-cell markers. With the 5' RACE reads reprocessed, TCRdb shows one record per CDR3 protein and no DNA. The sample features 440,000 or so distinct CDR3 sequences, with less than 7.5% in its top ten. Material: blood T cells: a sorted CD56 or NKG2C T cell subset, CD4+ or CD8+ T cells, or bulk PBMC T cells (not recorded which). The receptor source for this set is a woman aged 18 to 75 in good health.

This CDR3 reads CASRVPWQADTQYF. This chain links TRBV12-3 or TRBV12-4 with TRBJ2-3. The length of the CDR3 is 14 residues.

This chain links TRBV7-9 with TRBJ2-2; the TRBD1 assignment by TCRdb is unverifiable without DNA. The germline V gene has CDR1 SEHNR and CDR2 FQNEAQ (reference sequence). This CDR3 comprises 15 residues. Here the CDR3 reads CASSPGQGHTGELFF. The variable domain in full, completed from reference TRBV7-9 and TRBJ2-2, reads DTGVSQNPRHKITKRGQNVTFRCDPISEHNRLYWYRQTLGQGPEFLTYFQNEAQLEKSRLLSDRFSAERPKGSFSTLEIQRTEQGDSAMYLCASSPGQGHTGELFFGEGSRLTVL.

The chain uses TRBV18 and TRBJ2-2; TCRdb reports TRBD1, a call that lacks DNA to check it against. CDR1 is KGHSH and CDR2 is LQKENI in the germline V gene. The CDR3 totals 16 residues. This CDR3 is CASSPPSGGSTGELFF.

The rearrangement links TRBV27 to TRBJ2-7; there is no DNA to check the TCRdb D call of TRBD2. The CDR3 loop spans 15 amino acids. Germline CDR1 and CDR2: MNHEY and SMNVEV (reference sequence). The chain's CDR3 is CASSLSGSGRSEQYF.

CDR3 in amino acids: CASSTPRLTAGGYNEQFF. The rearrangement uses TRBV6-2 or TRBV6-3 and TRBJ2-1; lacking DNA, the TRBD2 call made by TCRdb goes unchecked. The CDR3 extends over 18 amino acids. Germline CDR1 MNHEY, CDR2 SVGEGT.

J is TRBJ1-2 and V is TRBV29-1. This CDR3 spans 13 amino acids. Germline V gene data show CDR1 as SQVTM and CDR2 as ANQGSEA. The CDR3 sequence: CSVPGEGVDGYTF.

The chain recombines TRBV28 with TRBJ2-7. The CDR3 loop spans 14 amino acids. Looked up from germline, CDR1 is MDHEN and CDR2 is SYDVKM. The CDR3 protein is CASSLIGQTYEQYF.

V gene TRBV7-9 combines with J gene TRBJ2-7; TCRdb calls TRBD1, which cannot be checked without DNA. This CDR3 comprises 12 residues. Germline CDR1 is SEHNR and CDR2 is FQNEAQ (reference sequence). CDR3 residues: CASIQQGYEQYF.

The CDR3 reads CASSLGTRARGNPTDTQYF. The chain combines TRBV11-2 with TRBJ2-3; there is no DNA to check the TCRdb D call of TRBD1. The CDR3 loop spans 19 amino acids. Looked up from germline, CDR1 is SGHAT and CDR2 is FQNNGV.

The genes are TRBV29-1 and TRBJ1-1. This CDR3 is 13 amino acids long. Germline V CDR1 and CDR2: SQVTM, ANQGSEA. CDR3 in amino acids: CSVEVSGNTEAFF.

V gene TRBV7-6 combines with J gene TRBJ2-7; TCRdb proposes TRBD1, but this gene call is untestable without DNA. The CDR3 totals 14 residues. CDR1 is SGHVS and CDR2 is FNYEAQ in the germline V gene. The CDR3 reads CASSSQGVLYEQYF.

The CDR3 here is CASTGTGGGYTF. V is TRBV28 and J is TRBJ1-2; TCRdb proposes TRBD1, but this gene call is untestable without DNA. The length of the CDR3 is 12 residues. Germline V lookup: CDR1 MDHEN, CDR2 SYDVKM.

The chain combines TRBV4-3 with TRBJ2-1. This CDR3 has 15 residues. CDR1 and CDR2 (germline): LGHNA, YSLEER. The CDR3 loop is CASSQFAESYNEQFF.

The V call is TRBV7-2, the J call TRBJ2-7. The germline V gene encodes CDR1 SGHTA and CDR2 FQGNSA. CDR3 size: 15 residues. Here the CDR3 reads CASSIRSDSPYEQYF.

The V and J genes are TRBV20-1 and TRBJ1-5; as DNA is missing, the TRBD1 call by TCRdb cannot be tested. CDR1 and CDR2 (germline): DFQATT, SNEGSKA (reference sequence). There are 15 residues in the CDR3. The CDR3 loop reads CSAINRGISNQPQHF.

The J gene is TRBJ2-3, the V gene TRBV4-2; TCRdb returns TRBD2, unconfirmable since there is no DNA. This CDR3 is 17 amino acids long. Germline CDR1 LGHNA, CDR2 YNFKEQ. The CDR3 region is CASSYGSGGVFTDTQYF.

The chain couples TRBV7-3 to TRBJ2-3; TCRdb reports TRBD1, a call that lacks DNA to check it against. The CDR3 runs 16 residues. Germline V gene data show CDR1 as SGHTA and CDR2 as FQGTGA. The CDR3 loop is CASSLGGKTSTDTQYF.

The chain links TRBV6-5 to TRBJ2-1; TCRdb's D gene call, TRBD2, goes unchecked for lack of DNA. The CDR3 contains 18 residues. The germline CDR1 and CDR2 sequences are MNHEY and SVGAGI. CDR3 protein: CASSYSMGASGEYNEQFF.

The rearrangement links TRBV20-1 to TRBJ1-1; TCRdb outputs TRBD1, but without DNA this stays unchecked. In germline, CDR1 is DFQATT, CDR2 SNEGSKA (reference sequence). The length of the CDR3 is 12 residues. This chain's CDR3 is CSVQGADIEAFF.

The chain carries TRBV7-2 and TRBJ2-7; there is no DNA to check the TCRdb D call of TRBD1. Looked up from germline, CDR1 is SGHTA and CDR2 is FQGNSA. The CDR3 runs 15 residues. CDR3 protein: CASSLVGTGRYEQYF.

V is TRBV27 and J is TRBJ2-1; as DNA is missing, the TRBD1 call by TCRdb cannot be tested. The CDR3 covers 16 residues. Germline V gene lookup returns CDR1 MNHEY and CDR2 SMNVEV (reference sequence). CDR3 protein: CASSSPLGLDFNEQFF.

V usage is TRBV30 and J usage is TRBJ1-2; the TCRdb call, TRBD1, lacks DNA for checking. The CDR3 loop spans 12 amino acids. CDR1 and CDR2 from the germline V gene are GTSNPN and SVGIG (reference sequence). CDR3 region: CAWLRGSYGYTF.

The V and J genes are TRBV7-9 and TRBJ2-1; TCRdb's assignment of TRBD2 cannot be checked, as there is no DNA. In germline, CDR1 is SEHNR, CDR2 FQNEAQ (reference sequence). The CDR3 consists of 17 residues. CDR3 in amino acids: CASSLPSASGTRNEQFF.

This chain uses TRBV12-3 or TRBV12-4 with TRBJ2-5. The length of the CDR3 is 14 residues. CDR3 in amino acids: CASSLRQVQETQYF.

CDR3 sequence: CSGDSLMNTEAFF. V is TRBV20-1 and J is TRBJ1-1; there is no DNA to check the TCRdb D call of TRBD1. Looked up from germline, CDR1 is DFQATT and CDR2 is SNEGSKA (reference sequence). The CDR3 is 13 residues long.